This is a list of T cell receptor beta chains from one sample in a study of vaccination effects on CD4 cells after COVID-19. The repertoire was sequenced with immunoSEQ multiplex PCR; TCRdb's copy has only in-frame clones and lacks some. The sample consists of approximately 26,000 clones, about 75% of them appearing once. The antigens for these receptors are not known. Material: CD4+ T cells from PBMCs cultured with SARS-CoV-2 spike peptides, obtained after COVID-19 vaccination. The receptor source for this set is a human donor who received a COVID-19 vaccine. Some clones in this sample may be carry-over from other donors' samples. CDR3s include the opening cysteine and the closing phenylalanine or tryptophan. D genes are given only for firm matches. Size values are once, few and many counts, or a class for expanded clones, and some rows have none.

V gene	J gene	CDR3 length	D gene	clone size	CDR3 protein	CDR3 DNA
TRBV5-1	TRBJ1-5	14	.	.	CASSLEGATQPQHF	TGCGCCAGCAGCTTGGAAGGGGCTACCCAGCCCCAGCATTTT
TRBV2	TRBJ1-3	14	.	.	CASSEVGSGNTIYF	TGTGCCAGCAGTGAAGTGGGTTCTGGAAACACCATATATTTT
TRBV27	TRBJ2-1	16	TRBD2	.	CASSKNSGGRYNEQFF	TGTGCCAGCAGTAAAAACAGCGGGGGGCGATACAATGAGCAGTTCTTC
TRBV7-2	TRBJ1-6	18	.	once	CASSLAPAESSYNSPLHF	TGTGCCAGCAGCTTAGCGCCGGCGGAAAGCTCCTATAATTCACCCCTCCACTTT
TRBV3-1/TRBV3-2	TRBJ1-4	13	.	once	CASSPRENEKLFF	TGTGCCAGCAGCCCTAGGGAGAATGAAAAACTGTTTTTT
TRBV4-1	TRBJ1-2	14	.	few	CASSQGPGAGGYTF	TGCGCCAGCAGCCAAGGGCCAGGGGCAGGGGGCTACACCTTC
TRBV18	TRBJ1-1	13	.	.	CASSPVGGTEAFF	TGTGCCAGCTCACCAGTAGGAGGGACTGAAGCTTTCTTT
TRBV6-5	TRBJ2-1	16	TRBD1	medium-sized	CASSYTGQGRRNEQFF	TGTGCCAGCAGTTACACCGGACAGGGAAGGAGGAATGAGCAGTTCTTC
TRBV12-3/TRBV12-4	TRBJ1-5	13	.	few	CASSFDQGQPQHF	TGTGCCAGCAGTTTCGACCAGGGACAGCCCCAGCATTTT
TRBV5-5	TRBJ1-4	14	TRBD1	.	CASSLYRGGEKLFF	TGTGCCAGCAGCTTGTACAGGGGTGGTGAAAAACTGTTTTTT
TRBV19	TRBJ2-2	16	TRBD1	.	CASSVMTGGNTGELFF	TGTGCCAGTAGTGTGATGACAGGGGGGAACACCGGGGAGCTGTTTTTT
TRBV6-5	TRBJ1-2	16	.	.	CASSYSGGKNRYGYTF	TGTGCCAGCAGTTACTCGGGAGGGAAGAATCGCTATGGCTACACCTTC
TRBV5-1	TRBJ1-5	14	.	.	CASSLGTSNQPQHF	TGCGCCAGCAGCCTCGGGACCTCAAATCAGCCCCAGCATTTT
TRBV23-1	TRBJ1-3	17	TRBD1	.	CASSPGSDRATGNTIYF	TGCGCCAGCAGTCCGGGAAGTGACAGGGCCACTGGAAACACCATATATTTT
TRBV16	TRBJ2-6	17	.	.	CASSQLVVWDGANVLTF	TGTGCCAGCAGCCAATTAGTGGTTTGGGACGGGGCCAACGTCCTGACTTTC
TRBV7-9	TRBJ1-1	17	TRBD1	.	CASSPRTGMGYSTEAFF	TGTGCCAGCAGCCCAAGGACAGGCATGGGGTATTCCACTGAAGCTTTCTTT
TRBV5-1	TRBJ1-6	14	.	.	CASSLAGLGSPLHF	TGCGCCAGCAGCTTGGCCGGGTTGGGTTCACCCCTCCACTTT
TRBV10-1	TRBJ2-3	14	.	.	CASSRGRTTDTQYF	TGCGCCAGCTCCAGGGGGAGGACGACAGATACGCAGTATTTT
TRBV11-2	TRBJ2-1	15	TRBD1	.	CASSPRGQGSNEQFF	TGTGCCAGCAGCCCACGGGGACAGGGGTCCAATGAGCAGTTCTTC
TRBV4-1	TRBJ2-5	15	.	.	CASSQDSGARGTQYF	TGCGCCAGCAGCCAAGATTCAGGGGCCCGAGGGACCCAGTACTTC
TRBV20-1	TRBJ2-2	11	.	.	CSAPLGGELFF	TGCAGCGCACCCTTGGGCGGGGAGCTGTTTTTT
TRBV24-1	TRBJ1-5	13	.	.	CATREGLDQPQHF	TGTGCCACGCGTGAAGGTTTAGATCAGCCCCAGCATTTT
TRBV6-6	TRBJ2-5	13	.	.	CASSYGRKETQYF	TGTGCCAGCAGTTACGGCAGGAAAGAGACCCAGTACTTC
TRBV6-5	TRBJ1-1	16	.	.	CASSYSSPGVNTEAFF	TGTGCCAGCAGTTACTCGAGTCCGGGGGTGAACACTGAAGCTTTCTTT
TRBV28	TRBJ2-2	16	.	.	CVVRVGGNKNTGELFF	TGTGTCGTAAGGGTTGGAGGGAATAAGAACACCGGGGAGCTGTTTTTT
TRBV19	TRBJ2-3	16	TRBD1	.	CASSKTHRGGTDTQYF	TGTGCCAGTAGTAAAACCCACAGGGGGGGCACAGATACGCAGTATTTT
TRBV18	TRBJ2-2	16	.	.	CASSRLQTSNTGELFF	TGTGCCAGCTCACGACTACAAACCTCGAACACCGGGGAGCTGTTTTTT
TRBV12-5	TRBJ1-1	13	.	.	CASGLTQNTEAFF	TGTGCTAGTGGTTTAACGCAAAACACTGAAGCTTTCTTT
TRBV5-6	TRBJ1-1	13	.	.	CASSLRMNTEAFF	TGTGCCAGCAGCTTAAGGATGAACACTGAAGCTTTCTTT
TRBV30	TRBJ1-3	13	TRBD1	.	CAWSTGTGNTIYF	TGTGCCTGGTCGACAGGGACTGGAAACACCATATATTTT
TRBV7-6	TRBJ2-4	17	.	.	CASSLESRGMGKNIQYF	TGTGCCAGCAGCTTAGAGTCAAGGGGGATGGGAAAAAACATTCAGTACTTC
TRBV2	TRBJ2-3	15	TRBD2	.	CASGRGGLATDTQYF	TGTGCCAGCGGAAGAGGGGGACTAGCCACAGATACGCAGTATTTT
TRBV6-1	TRBJ1-5	17	.	.	CASSEEGAGRGNQPQHF	TGTGCCAGCAGTGAAGAAGGTGCGGGAAGGGGCAATCAGCCCCAGCATTTT
TRBV2	TRBJ2-1	15	.	.	CASSRDRSSYNEQFF	TGTGCCAGCAGTCGGGACCGGAGCTCCTACAATGAGCAGTTCTTC
TRBV25-1	TRBJ1-6	14	TRBD1	.	CASSNTGGGPPLHF	TGTGCCAGCAGTAACACAGGGGGCGGGCCACCCCTCCACTTT
TRBV7-3	TRBJ2-5	12	.	.	CASSLRGETQYF	TGTGCCAGCAGCTTAAGGGGGGAGACCCAGTACTTC
TRBV27	TRBJ1-1	11	.	.	CASITGLRAFF	TGTGCCAGCATAACAGGGTTGAGGGCTTTCTTT
TRBV29-1	TRBJ1-2	11	.	.	CSVQGTGGYTF	TGCAGCGTTCAAGGGACCGGCGGCTACACCTTC